The clone carrying this TCR beta chain has more than one count but fewer than ten. The data derive from a study of blood T cell repertoires in COVID-19. At the level of the study: Samples representing acute and convalescent COVID-19 were sourced from the United States, Italy and Spain.

TCRdb's copy holds only in-frame clones and misses some; the assay was immunoSEQ multiplex PCR. The sample holds some 65,000 clones, approximately 83% seen once. Looked up from germline, CDR1 is MNHEY and CDR2 is SVGAGI. This CDR3 region has 13 residues. V was cut by 8 bases and J by 4 bases, with 12 bases left in between. Sequencing input: peripheral blood. This rearrangement joins TRBV6-5 to TRBJ1-5; the D gene is possibly TRBD1 (6 bases). The sequence derives from an older man with acute or convalescent COVID-19. CDR3 bases: TGTGCCAGCTCGGGACACCTTAATCAGCCCCAGCATTTT. It yields the protein CASSGHLNQPQHF.